This entry lists 4 T cell receptor beta chains sequenced from one sample in a study of technical replicates of blood from several donors. Method: immunoSEQ multiplex PCR; TCRdb's copy keeps in-frame clones and lacks some. This table holds 100,000 or so clones, under 96% found once. Sequenced input: T cells isolated from PBMCs. These receptors originate from a human donor in good health.

This chain links TRBV28 with TRBJ2-2, with D tentatively TRBD1 (6 bases). With 2 bases removed from V and 2 bases from J, the gap between germline ends came to 12 bases. CDR1 is MDHEN and CDR2 is SYDVKM in the germline V gene. The CDR3 sequence is 16 residues long. DNA of the CDR3: TGTGCCAGCAGTTTAACGGGACAAATAAACACCGGGGAGCTGTTTTTT. Its protein product is CASSLTGQINTGELFF. Supplemented by reference TRBV28 and TRBJ2-2, the full variable domain reads DVKVTQSSRYLVKRTGEKVFLECVQDMDHENMFWYRQDPGLGLRLIYFSYDVKMKEKGDIPEGYSVSREKKERFSLILESASTNQTSMYLCASSLTGQINTGELFFGEGSRLTVL.

The chain joins TRBV4-1 to TRBJ2-4; D might be TRBD1 (5 bases). V was pared by 5 bases and J by 7 bases, with 12 bases between. The germline V gene encodes CDR1 MGHRA and CDR2 YSYEKL. CDR3 size: 13 residues. CDR3 in amino acids: CASSSQVQNIQYF. CDR3 DNA sequence: TGCGCCAGCAGCTCACAGGTTCAGAACATTCAGTACTTC.

This clone appeared a single time. The chain links TRBV9 to TRBJ2-2; 7 bases fit TRBD2. From germline, CDR1 is SGDLS and CDR2 YYNGEE. V lost 0 bases, J lost 6 bases, and 11 bases stayed unmatched. This CDR3 comprises 17 residues. The CDR3, as DNA: TGTGCCAGCAGCGTAGATGGCGGGGGAGGGCCCGCCGGGGAGCTGTTTTTT. Translating gives CASSVDGGGGPAGELFF.

This chain connects TRBV7-9 to TRBJ1-2, with D unresolved. The germline V gene has CDR1 SEHNR and CDR2 FQNEAQ (reference sequence). Trimming removed 3 bases at V and 1 base at J, with 9 bases between. The CDR3 is 14 amino acids. The CDR3 is CASSFGDFNYGYTF. In DNA form, the CDR3 reads TGTGCCAGCAGCTTCGGTGACTTTAACTATGGCTACACCTTC.